The 7 T cell receptor beta chains presented below share a single source sample, sequenced in a study of blood T cell repertoires in COVID-19. Data came from immunoSEQ multiplex PCR; TCRdb stores just in-frame clones and leaves some out. In the table there are 200,000 to 250,000 clones, roughly four fifths of which are singletons. Sequenced material: peripheral blood. All receptors come from a middle-aged woman with acute or convalescent COVID-19.

This chain links TRBV5-5 with TRBJ2-7, with D unresolved. Germline V lookup: CDR1 SGHKS, CDR2 YYEKEE (reference sequence). The CDR3 is 13 residues long. Deletions cut 4 bases from V and 3 bases from J, with 11 bases between. CDR3 nucleotide sequence: TGTGCCAGCAGCATGGTCCCGGTCTACGAGCAGTACTTC. This translates into CASSMVPVYEQYF.

The rearrangement uses TRBV28 and TRBJ2-3; possible D gene TRBD2, 6 bases. The ends were cut back, 6 bases at V and 2 bases at J, with 12 bases in the middle. Per the germline V gene, CDR1 is MDHEN and CDR2 is SYDVKM. This CDR3 contains 14 residues. The CDR3 region has the DNA TGTGCCAGCAGCGTGACTAGTTTCACAGATACGCAGTATTTT. It yields the protein CASSVTSFTDTQYF.

CDR3 sequence reads: CASSPGGSGGYIQYF. The CDR3, as DNA: TGTGCCAGCAGCCCGGGGGGCAGTGGAGGTTACATTCAGTACTTC. The chain recombines TRBV3-1 (or the pseudogene TRBV3-2) with TRBJ2-4; possible D gene TRBD2, 7 bases. V lost 4 bases, J lost 8 bases, and 18 bases lay in between. This CDR3 spans 15 amino acids. Germline V gene data show CDR1 as LGHDT and CDR2 as YNNKEL (reference sequence).

This rearrangement joins TRBV14 to TRBJ2-7; D is possibly TRBD1 (5 bases). The CDR3 extends over 16 amino acids. The germline V gene encodes CDR1 SGHDN and CDR2 FVKESK. V was cut by 3 bases and J by 5 bases, with 20 bases left in between. The CDR3 sequence: CASSQGPLRFPHEQYF. CDR3 DNA: TGTGCCAGCAGCCAGGGGCCCCTTCGATTTCCCCACGAGCAGTACTTC.

This chain joins TRBV6-5 and TRBJ2-3, with 11 bases identical to TRBD1. Germline assignment: CDR1 MNHEY and CDR2 SVGAGI. The CDR3 covers 14 residues. Trimming took 6 bases from V and 4 from J; bases not matched to a gene: 3. The CDR3 region has the DNA TGTGCCAGCAGCTGGACAGGGGGCCCAGATACGCAGTATTTT. The encoded protein is CASSWTGGPDTQYF.

The chain uses TRBV5-8 and TRBJ1-5; D perhaps matches TRBD1 (5 bases). The CDR3 length is 15 residues. Trimming removed 4 bases from V and 4 bases from J, with 15 bases in between. Germline assignment: CDR1 SGHTS and CDR2 YDEGEE. CDR3: CASSLNYDRNQPQHF. DNA of the CDR3: TGTGCCAGCAGCCTAAATTACGACAGAAATCAGCCCCAGCATTTT.

The genes are TRBV6-5 and TRBJ1-1; 7 nucleotides align to TRBD1. The germline V gene encodes CDR1 MNHEY and CDR2 SVGAGI. The CDR3 loop spans 15 amino acids. With V trimmed by 2 bases and J by 3 bases, 6 bases remained unmatched. The CDR3 loop reads CASSYPLQGDTEAFF. CDR3 bases: TGTGCCAGCAGTTACCCCCTCCAGGGGGACACTGAAGCTTTCTTT.